This T cell receptor beta chain is from a study of cytomegalovirus exposure and HLA in healthy donors. This clone was found once. Primers for the PCR totalled 60 Vbeta and 13 Jbeta. Method: immunoSEQ multiplex PCR; TCRdb's copy keeps in-frame clones and lacks some. This sample has around 150,000 clones, with approximately 85% found just once. The CDR3 runs 12 residues. The germline V gene has CDR1 SGHDN and CDR2 FVKESK. Trimming cost V 4 bases and J 11 bases; bases outside gene matches: 5. The specimen was PBMCs. The sequence was collected from a man over 45 in good health and CMV-seropositive. This chain connects TRBV14 to TRBJ2-5; 9 nucleotides line up with TRBD1. This chain's CDR3 is CASSPRQGEQYF. In nucleotides, the CDR3 is TGTGCCAGCAGCCCTAGACAGGGGGAGCAGTACTTC.